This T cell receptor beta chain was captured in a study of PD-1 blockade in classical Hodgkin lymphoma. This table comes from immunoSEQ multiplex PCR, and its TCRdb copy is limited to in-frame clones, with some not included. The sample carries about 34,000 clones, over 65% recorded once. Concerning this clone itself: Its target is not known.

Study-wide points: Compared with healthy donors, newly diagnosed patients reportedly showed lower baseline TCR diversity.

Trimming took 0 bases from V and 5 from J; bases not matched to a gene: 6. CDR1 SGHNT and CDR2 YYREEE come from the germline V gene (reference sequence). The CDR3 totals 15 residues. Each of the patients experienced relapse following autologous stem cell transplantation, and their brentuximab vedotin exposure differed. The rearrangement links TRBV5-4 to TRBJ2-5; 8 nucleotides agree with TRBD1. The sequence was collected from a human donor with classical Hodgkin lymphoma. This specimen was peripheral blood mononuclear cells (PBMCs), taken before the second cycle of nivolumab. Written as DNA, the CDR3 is TGTGCCAGCAGCTTGGGGACAGGGTTCGGGGAGACCCAGTACTTC. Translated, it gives CASSLGTGFGETQYF.